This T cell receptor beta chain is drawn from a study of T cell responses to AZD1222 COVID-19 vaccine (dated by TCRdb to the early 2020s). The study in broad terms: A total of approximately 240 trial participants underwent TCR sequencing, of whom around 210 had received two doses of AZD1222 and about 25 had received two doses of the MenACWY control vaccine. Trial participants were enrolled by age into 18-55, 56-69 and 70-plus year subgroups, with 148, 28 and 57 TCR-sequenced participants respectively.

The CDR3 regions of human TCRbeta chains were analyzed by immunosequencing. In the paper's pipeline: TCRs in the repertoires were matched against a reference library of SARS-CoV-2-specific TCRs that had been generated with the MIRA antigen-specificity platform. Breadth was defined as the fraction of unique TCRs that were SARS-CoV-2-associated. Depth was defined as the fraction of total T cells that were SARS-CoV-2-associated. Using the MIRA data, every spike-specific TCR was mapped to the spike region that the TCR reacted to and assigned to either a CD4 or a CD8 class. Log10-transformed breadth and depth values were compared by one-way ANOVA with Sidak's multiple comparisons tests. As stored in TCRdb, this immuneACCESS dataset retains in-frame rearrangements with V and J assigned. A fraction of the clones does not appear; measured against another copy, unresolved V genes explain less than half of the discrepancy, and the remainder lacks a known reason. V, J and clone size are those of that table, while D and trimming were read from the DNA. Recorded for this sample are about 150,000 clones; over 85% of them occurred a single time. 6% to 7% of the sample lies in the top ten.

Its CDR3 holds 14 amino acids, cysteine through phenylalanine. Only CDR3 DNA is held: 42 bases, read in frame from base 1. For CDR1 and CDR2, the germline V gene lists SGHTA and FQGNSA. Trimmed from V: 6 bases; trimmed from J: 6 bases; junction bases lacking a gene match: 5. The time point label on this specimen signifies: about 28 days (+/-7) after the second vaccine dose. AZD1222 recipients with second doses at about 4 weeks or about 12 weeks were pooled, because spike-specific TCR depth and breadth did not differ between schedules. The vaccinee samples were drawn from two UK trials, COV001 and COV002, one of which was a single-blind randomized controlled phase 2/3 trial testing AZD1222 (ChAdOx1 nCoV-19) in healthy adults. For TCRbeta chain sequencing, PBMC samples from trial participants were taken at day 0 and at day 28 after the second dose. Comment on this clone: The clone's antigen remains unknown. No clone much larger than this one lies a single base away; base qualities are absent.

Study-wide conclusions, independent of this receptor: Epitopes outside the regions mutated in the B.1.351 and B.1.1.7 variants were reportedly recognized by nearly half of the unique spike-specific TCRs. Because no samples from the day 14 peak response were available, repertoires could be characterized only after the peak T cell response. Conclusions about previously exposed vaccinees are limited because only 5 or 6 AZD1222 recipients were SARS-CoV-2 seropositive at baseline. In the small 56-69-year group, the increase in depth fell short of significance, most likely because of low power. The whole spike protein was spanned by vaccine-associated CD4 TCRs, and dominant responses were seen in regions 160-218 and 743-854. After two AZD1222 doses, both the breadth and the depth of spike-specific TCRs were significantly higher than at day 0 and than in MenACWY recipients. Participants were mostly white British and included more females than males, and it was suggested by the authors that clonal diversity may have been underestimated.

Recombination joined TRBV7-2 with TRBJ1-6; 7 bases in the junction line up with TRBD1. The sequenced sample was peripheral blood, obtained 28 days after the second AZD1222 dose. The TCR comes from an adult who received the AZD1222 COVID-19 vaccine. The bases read TGTGCCAGCAGAGCAGACAGGGTTAATTCACCCCTCCACTTT. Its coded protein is CASRADRVNSPLHF. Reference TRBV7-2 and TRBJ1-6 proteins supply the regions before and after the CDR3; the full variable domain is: GAGVSQSPSNKVTEKGKDVELRCDPISGHTALYWYRQSLGQGLEFLIYFQGNSAPDKSGLPSDRFSAERTGGSVSTLTIQRTQQEDSAVYLCASRADRVNSPLHFGNGTRLTVT.